Each of the 9 T cell receptor beta chains below was sequenced from the same sample in a study of early T cells in non-severe SARS-CoV-2 infection (dated by TCRdb to the early 2020s). Libraries were constructed by 5' RACE. The data were produced on a NextSeq 500. Starting from the raw public reads, TCRdb applied fastp trimming at Q25, assembled clones with MiXCR and retained in-frame beta chains. Every CDR3 protein is listed once, alongside the most common genes and DNA of its rows. A total of tens of thousands of distinct CDR3 sequences appear in this sample, approximately 11% of them only once. 6.4% of the sample rests with the top ten. Sequenced input: whole blood. These receptors were collected from an adult who was a healthcare worker with PCR-confirmed SARS-CoV-2 infection or an uninfected control (not recorded which).

This clonotype was seen a few times. The chain has TRBV7-3 and TRBJ2-3; D unresolved. The germline V gene has CDR1 SGHTA and CDR2 FQGTGA. The CDR3 runs 14 residues. Trimming left V 4 bases short and J 4 bases short, with 12 bases between. The CDR3 reads CASSSTMDADTQYF. As DNA, the CDR3 is TGTGCCAGCAGCTCCACCATGGACGCAGATACGCAGTATTTT.

This clonotype has just a few counts. The chain uses TRBV10-3 and TRBJ2-7, with D perhaps matching TRBD1 (5 bases). The CDR3 is 14 amino acids. Germline V CDR1 and CDR2: ENHRY, SYGVKD. Trimming left V 7 bases short and J 1 base short, with 14 bases between. The CDR3: CAIKQDLPSYEQYF. In nucleotides, the CDR3 is TGTGCCATCAAACAGGACCTACCTTCCTACGAGCAGTACTTC.

This clonotype was seen ten or more times. The V gene is TRBV11-2, the J gene TRBJ2-7; TRBD1 matches 8 bases. V was clipped by 8 bases and J by 2 bases; unmatched bases: 2. The CDR3 covers 12 residues. Germline V gene sequence: CDR1 SGHAT, CDR2 FQNNGV. The CDR3 DNA is TGTGCCAGCCGGGACAGGCCCTACGAGCAGTACTTC. It translates to CASRDRPYEQYF.

There are many counts of this clonotype. The CDR3 DNA sequence: TGTGCCAGCAGTCCCCGACTAGCGGGCGCCTACGAGCAGTACTTC. It translates to CASSPRLAGAYEQYF. The V call is TRBV12-3 or TRBV12-4, the J call TRBJ2-7, with 10 positions matching TRBD2. V lost 5 bases to trimming and J lost 2 bases; unmatched junction nucleotides: 6. This CDR3 contains 15 residues.

V and J are TRBV4-3 and TRBJ2-1, with TRBD2 matching 10 bases. The CDR3 runs 16 residues. With V trimmed by 0 bases and J by 9 bases, 8 bases remained unmatched. Looked up from germline, CDR1 is LGHNA and CDR2 is YSLEER. The DNA of the CDR3 is TGCGCCAGCAGCCAAGAATCAGCGGGAGGGCCTGTTGAGCAGTTCTTC. This gives the protein CASSQESAGGPVEQFF.

This clonotype was counted only a few times. The chain links TRBV6-2 or TRBV6-3 to TRBJ1-1; TRBD1 agrees at 8 bases. Trimming removed 6 bases from V and 8 bases from J; junction bases left unmatched: 8. Per germline, CDR1 MNHEY and CDR2 SVGEGT. The CDR3 spans 13 residues. This chain's CDR3 is CASSFQGAREAFF. The CDR3 coding sequence is TGTGCCAGCAGCTTCCAGGGGGCACGCGAAGCTTTCTTT.

This clonotype was counted only a few times. The chain uses TRBV20-1 and TRBJ2-5; D is possibly TRBD2 (6 bases). Germline V lookup: CDR1 DFQATT, CDR2 SNEGSKA (reference sequence). V lost 6 bases and J lost 4, with 21 bases in between. The CDR3 loop spans 15 amino acids. In DNA, the CDR3 is TGCAGTGCCGCTATGACTAGTTCTATGTCAGAGACCCAGTACTTC. Protein product: CSAAMTSSMSETQYF.

This clonotype was observed a handful of times. CDR3 loop: CASSYRGSTGELFF. The CDR3, as DNA: TGTGCCAGCAGTTACAGGGGAAGTACCGGGGAGCTGTTTTTT. The V call is TRBV6-2 or TRBV6-3, the J call TRBJ2-2; weak D call: TRBD1 (5 bases). Germline CDR1 and CDR2: MNHEY and SVGEGT. Trimming removed 2 bases at V and 5 bases at J, with 9 bases between. This CDR3 comprises 14 residues.

The chain combines TRBV6-6 with TRBJ1-1, with D uncertain. The germline V and J ends were trimmed by 1 base and 4 bases, with 19 bases remaining between them. The CDR3 sequence is 17 residues long. Germline V lookup: CDR1 MNHNY, CDR2 SVGAGI (reference sequence). The CDR3 reads CASSYYGVWTYSTEAFF. In nucleotides, the CDR3 is TGTGCCAGCAGTTACTACGGTGTTTGGACGTACTCCACTGAAGCTTTCTTT.